Shown below are 28 T cell receptor beta chains from a single sample sequenced in a study of blood T cells in healthy people across ages. A second PCR of about 7 to 12 cycles used a sample-barcoded 5' primer and a J-beta primer mix. TCRdb independently ran MiXCR on the 5' RACE reads; one entry per CDR3 protein. Among approximately 800,000 distinct CDR3 sequences, around 25% were seen once, and the ten largest hold roughly 3.8%. These same data were also listed under a study on T cells of mothers and their children.

The sequenced sample consisted of blood. The source is a boy aged 5 to 17 in good health.

This sequence joins TRBV7-2 and TRBJ2-5, with 9 bases identical to TRBD1. The assigned J gene may be wrong: the sequence end matches TRBJ2-1 better. There are 14 residues in the CDR3. The germline CDR1 and CDR2 sequences are SGHTA and FQGNSA. The CDR3 nucleotides read TGTGCCAGTAACTTGGGACAGGGCTACAATGAGCAGTTCTTC. Its protein product is CASNLGQGYNEQFF.

This clonotype was seen only a few times. Germline and junction disagree at one end, which may indicate a read error. V is TRBV10-3 and J is TRBJ2-1; 8 positions agree with TRBD2. Germline V gives CDR1 ENHRY, CDR2 SYGVKD. The CDR3 has 14 amino acids. In DNA form, the CDR3 reads TGTGCCATCAGTTCGAGCGGGAGCAAGGTTGAGCAGCTCTTC. It codes for CAISSSGSKVEQLF.

This clonotype was seen a few times. The chain joins TRBV21-1 to TRBJ1-6; the DNA was not used to check the table's D call, TRBD1. TRBV21-1 is a known pseudogene. The CDR3 sequence is 16 residues long. The CDR3 loop is CASTGGGRNYNSPLHF. The CDR3 DNA reads as TGTGCCAGCACAGGGGGGGGCAGAAACTACAATTCACCCCTCCACTTT.

The chain links TRBV10-3 to TRBJ1-1; the D is unclear. There are 13 residues in the CDR3. V shed 4 bases and J shed 1 base, with 7 bases lying between them. The germline gives CDR1 ENHRY, CDR2 SYGVKD. The CDR3 DNA sequence: TGTGCCATCAGTGGGGAGGCGAACACTGAAGCTTTCTTT. This translates into CAISGEANTEAFF.

The chain combines TRBV7-9 with TRBJ1-1; D not resolved. Trimming cost V 2 bases and J 4 bases, with 17 bases left between them. The germline V gene encodes CDR1 SEHNR and CDR2 FQNEAQ (reference sequence). The CDR3 loop spans 16 amino acids. The CDR3 sequence is CASSLRWGSASTEAFF. The CDR3 coding sequence is TGTGCCAGCAGCTTAAGATGGGGTTCGGCCAGCACTGAAGCTTTCTTT. The full variable domain, its missing parts supplied by reference TRBV7-9 and TRBJ1-1, is DTGVSQNPRHKITKRGQNVTFRCDPISEHNRLYWYRQTLGQGPEFLTYFQNEAQLEKSRLLSDRFSAERPKGSFSTLEIQRTEQGDSAMYLCASSLRWGSASTEAFFGQGTRLTVV.

The gene calls are TRBV25-1 and TRBJ2-1, with 8 bases fitting TRBD1. The CDR3 sequence is 14 residues long. V was pared by 6 bases and J by 0 bases, with 1 base of the junction left unmatched. From germline, CDR1 is MGHDK and CDR2 SYGVNS. The CDR3 nucleotides read TGTGCCAGCAGGACAGGGGCCTCCTACAATGAGCAGTTCTTC. It specifies CASRTGASYNEQFF.

The V call is TRBV10-3, the J call TRBJ2-7; D remains ambiguous. V was trimmed by 8 bases and J by 2 bases, leaving 16 bases between them. CDR3 length: 14 residues. CDR1 and CDR2 from the germline V gene are ENHRY and SYGVKD. The CDR3 DNA follows: TGTGCCATCGGACGCTCACAAGGCCCCTACGAGCAGTACTTC. Translation gives CAIGRSQGPYEQYF.

Only a few counts were recorded for this clonotype. The genes are TRBV12-3 or TRBV12-4 and TRBJ2-5; 9 nucleotides match TRBD1. Trimming at V came to 7 bases and at J to 9 bases, leaving 12 bases not matched to a gene. The CDR3 is 14 residues long. The CDR3 sequence: CASTSRTGVRAQYF. In DNA, the CDR3 is TGTGCCAGCACCTCCCGGACAGGGGTCCGGGCCCAGTACTTC.

This chain links TRBV29-1 with TRBJ2-7; 9 bases match TRBD1. V trimming: 1 base; J trimming: 6 bases; junction bases outside the gene matches: 10. Germline V gene data show CDR1 as SQVTM and CDR2 as ANQGSEA. The CDR3 has 15 amino acids. CDR3 DNA sequence: TGCAGCGTTGAAGGCGGACCGGGACAGGGTGCCGAGCAGTACTTC. This codes for CSVEGGPGQGAEQYF.

This chain connects TRBV28 to TRBJ1-5; D remains unclear. The CDR3 contains 16 residues. Trimming removed 5 bases from V and 0 bases from J, with 14 bases in between. Germline V CDR1 and CDR2: MDHEN, SYDVKM. CDR3 DNA: TGTGCCAGCAGTCCCAGATCCGGGGTTAGCAATCAGCCCCAGCATTTT. Amino acids: CASSPRSGVSNQPQHF.

This CDR3 is CASRGVDRLKGYEQYF. CDR3 nucleotides: TGTGCCAGCAGGGGGGTTGACAGACTCAAGGGCTACGAGCAGTACTTC. J is TRBJ2-5 and V is TRBV12-3 or TRBV12-4; D might be TRBD1 or TRBD2, each matching 5 bases. The assigned J gene may be wrong: the sequence end matches TRBJ2-7 better. This CDR3 has 16 amino acids.

The gene calls are TRBV2 and TRBJ2-7; TRBD1 matches at 12 bases. The CDR3 loop spans 14 amino acids. J lost 1 base, V lost 8 bases, and 3 bases had no gene match. Germline-derived CDR1 and CDR2 are SNHLY and FYNNEI. CDR3 nucleotide sequence: TGTGCCAGCCTGGGACAGGGGGCTTCCTACGAGCAGTACTTC. This encodes CASLGQGASYEQYF.

This clonotype was observed a few times. The chain recombines TRBV7-6 with TRBJ1-5; D gene unclear. Trimming shortened V by 1 base and J by 9 bases, and 10 bases separated the two germline ends. Germline V lookup: CDR1 SGHVS, CDR2 FNYEAQ. The CDR3 extends over 13 amino acids. CDR3 nucleotide sequence: TGTGCCAGCAGCTTAGATTGGGGAGGGCCCCAGCATTTT. This sequence encodes CASSLDWGGPQHF.

The rearrangement links TRBV20-1 to TRBJ2-5; no clear D. The J call may not be correct, given that the DNA end is closer to TRBJ2-1. Germline V gene lookup returns CDR1 DFQATT and CDR2 SNEGSKA (reference sequence). The CDR3 sequence is 13 residues long. The CDR3, as DNA: TGCAGTGCTAGAGATGGAATACACAATGAGCAGTTCTTC. It encodes CSARDGIHNEQFF.

V usage is TRBV20-1 and J usage is TRBJ2-1, with 9 bases matching TRBD2. Germline CDR1 reads DFQATT; CDR2 reads SNEGSKA (reference sequence). Trimming cost V 1 base and J 5 bases; bases outside gene matches: 3. The CDR3 covers 14 residues. CDR3 sequence reads: CSARGGLADNEQFF. The DNA for the CDR3 is TGCAGTGCTAGAGGGGGACTAGCTGACAATGAGCAGTTCTTC.

This clonotype was seen only a few times. The V and J genes are TRBV14 and TRBJ2-5; TRBD2 aligns across 11 bases. The V gene's germline CDR1 is SGHDN and CDR2 FVKESK. The CDR3 is 18 amino acids. V was clipped by 1 base and J by 2 bases; unmatched bases: 9. CDR3 protein: CASSQGIVAGGIQETQYF. In nucleotides, the CDR3 is TGTGCCAGCAGCCAAGGGATCGTAGCGGGAGGGATTCAAGAGACCCAGTACTTC.

The chain employs TRBV7-2 and TRBJ2-1, with 10 bases that match TRBD2. The CDR3 contains 16 residues. V lost 5 bases to trimming and J lost 8 bases; unmatched junction nucleotides: 12. The germline V gene has CDR1 SGHTA and CDR2 FQGNSA. The CDR3 DNA is TGTGCCAGCAGCGGCCTAATAGCGGGGGGTCTAGATGAGCAGTTCTTC. Protein product: CASSGLIAGGLDEQFF.

The gene calls are TRBV29-1 and TRBJ2-2, with 7 bases fitting TRBD1. V dropped 2 bases and J dropped 4; count of bases not matched to a gene: 4. CDR1 SQVTM and CDR2 ANQGSEA come from the germline V gene. The CDR3 loop spans 14 amino acids. CDR3 residues: CSVEPTGSTGELFF. The CDR3 DNA reads as TGCAGCGTTGAACCGACAGGGTCCACCGGGGAGCTGTTTTTT.

The V and J genes are TRBV7-6 and TRBJ2-5; D may match TRBD1 or TRBD2 (6 bases each). This CDR3 region has 15 residues. V lost 4 bases and J 5 bases, leaving 17 bases between the germline ends. Germline V gene sequence: CDR1 SGHVS, CDR2 FNYEAQ. CDR3 in amino acids: CASSSTWGAGETQYF. CDR3 sequence (DNA): TGTGCCAGCAGCTCTACGTGGGGGGCAGGGGAGACCCAGTACTTC.

A few counts support this clonotype. V gene TRBV4-3 combines with J gene TRBJ2-5; D remains unclear. CDR1 and CDR2 from the germline V gene are LGHNA and YSLEER. The CDR3 is 15 residues long. The ends were cut back, 0 bases at V and 7 bases at J, with 15 bases in the middle. The CDR3 nucleotides read TGCGCCAGCAGCCAAGATAACAGCCGCTTGGGGACCCAGTACTTC. It is translated as CASSQDNSRLGTQYF.

This chain joins TRBV20-1 and TRBJ2-7, with D possibly being TRBD2 (5 bases). TRBJ2-5 matches the DNA end more closely, so the J call is doubtful. This CDR3 region has 13 residues. The germline CDR1 and CDR2 sequences are DFQATT and SNEGSKA (reference sequence). The chain's CDR3 is CSARAPSMETQYF. The CDR3 DNA reads TGCAGTGCTAGAGCTCCTAGCATGGAGACCCAGTACTTC.

This chain connects TRBV5-1 to TRBJ2-1; the match to TRBD2 covers 7 bases. Trimming cost V 8 bases and J 4 bases; bases outside gene matches: 15. The CDR3 length is 16 residues. Per the germline V gene, CDR1 is SGHRS and CDR2 is YFSETQ. CDR3 region: CASRREAGTVYNEQFF. Here the CDR3 DNA reads TGCGCCAGTAGGAGGGAAGCGGGAACGGTTTACAATGAGCAGTTCTTC.

This clonotype appeared a few times. This chain links TRBV7-2 with TRBJ2-1; D perhaps matches TRBD1 (5 bases). The CDR3 consists of 16 residues. The germline V gene has CDR1 SGHTA and CDR2 FQGNSA. Trimming removed 2 bases from V and 12 bases from J, with 23 bases in between. CDR3 bases: TGTGCCAGCAGCTTAAATACGGAAGGGGCCCAGTCGGGGCAGTTCTTC. Translated: CASSLNTEGAQSGQFF.

The V gene is TRBV15, the J gene TRBJ1-2; D may be TRBD1 (5 bases). This CDR3 spans 16 amino acids. The germline gives CDR1 LNHNV, CDR2 YYDKDF (reference sequence). The V and J ends lost 3 bases and 2 bases respectively, with 16 bases between them. CDR3 sequence (DNA): TGTGCCACCAGCAGGAGAGCAGGGACCGTCAACTATGGCTACACCTTC. Amino acids: CATSRRAGTVNYGYTF.

The rearrangement joins TRBV7-9 to TRBJ2-3, with D unresolved. CDR1 and CDR2 (germline): SEHNR, FQNEAQ (reference sequence). V dropped 6 bases and J dropped 7 bases, with 14 bases sitting between them. This CDR3 contains 13 residues. The CDR3, as DNA: TGTGCCAGCAGGCTCCCGAGTTGGAATACGCAGTATTTT. Amino acids: CASRLPSWNTQYF.

This clonotype was seen more than once but under ten times. The chain joins TRBV24-1 to TRBJ2-2, with 9 bases fitting TRBD1. This CDR3 contains 17 residues. CDR1 is KGHDR, CDR2 SFDVKD, per germline. V lost 4 bases, J lost 2 bases, and 7 bases stayed unmatched. In DNA form, the CDR3 reads TGTGCCACCAGTGACCCGGGACAGGGATTAAACACCGGGGAGCTGTTTTTT. This codes for CATSDPGQGLNTGELFF.

CDR3 nucleotides: TGTGCCAGCAGTTTGAGTCTCCAGCAGTCACCTTTCTTT. Translating it yields CASSLSLQQSPFF. The J gene is TRBJ1-1, the V gene TRBV12-3 or TRBV12-4, with D hard to call. V was trimmed by 3 bases and J by 12 bases, leaving 17 bases between them. The CDR3 runs 13 residues.

This clonotype was picked up a small number of times. The junction departs from germline at one end; a sequencing error may be responsible. The CDR3 sequence: CATSRTESSYERYF. CDR3 bases: TGTGCCACCAGCAGGACGGAGAGCTCCTACGAGCGGTACTTC. The rearrangement joins TRBV15 to TRBJ2-7; no definite D call. The length of the CDR3 is 14 residues. Germline V CDR1 and CDR2: LNHNV, YYDKDF (reference sequence). Full variable domain (outside the CDR3, taken from reference TRBV15 and TRBJ2-7): DAMVIQNPRYQVTQFGKPVTLSCSQTLNHNVMYWYQQKSSQAPKLLFHYYDKDFNNEADTPDNFQSRRPNTSFCFLDIRSPGLGDTAMYLCATSRTESSYERYFGPGTRLTVT.